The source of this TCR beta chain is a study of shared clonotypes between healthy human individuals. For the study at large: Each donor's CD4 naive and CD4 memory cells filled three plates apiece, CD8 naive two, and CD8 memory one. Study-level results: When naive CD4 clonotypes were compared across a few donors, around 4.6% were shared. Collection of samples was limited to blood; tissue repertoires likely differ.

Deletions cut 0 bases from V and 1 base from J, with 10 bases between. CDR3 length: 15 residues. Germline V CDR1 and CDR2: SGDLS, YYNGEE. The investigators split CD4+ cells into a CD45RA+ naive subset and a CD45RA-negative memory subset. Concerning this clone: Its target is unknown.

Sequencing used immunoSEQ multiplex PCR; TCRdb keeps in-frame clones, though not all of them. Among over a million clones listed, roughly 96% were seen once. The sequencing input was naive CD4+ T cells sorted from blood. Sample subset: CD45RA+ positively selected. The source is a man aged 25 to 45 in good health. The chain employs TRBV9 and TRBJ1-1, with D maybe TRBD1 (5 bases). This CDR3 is CASSVDPGRNTEAFF. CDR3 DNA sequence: TGTGCCAGCAGCGTAGACCCAGGGAGGAACACTGAAGCTTTCTTT.